A single sample gave rise to the 4 T cell receptor beta chains below, sequenced in a study of T cell repertoires in cytomegalovirus infection. MiXCR, run by TCRdb on the reads, gives a single entry per CDR3 protein. The table shows around 800,000 distinct CDR3 sequences, with 32% occurring only once. These receptors lack a known antigen. The sequences come from cultured CD8+ T cells from PBMCs, collected from culture after CMV antigen stimulation. The receptors here all came from a human donor in good health (CMV status not recorded). Some clones in this sample may be carry-over from other donors' samples.

This clonotype showed up many times. This sequence joins TRBV7-9 and TRBJ2-5; 11 bases are shared with TRBD2. The CDR3 is made up of 15 amino acids. The ends lost 1 base at V and 5 bases at J; junction bases unmatched: 3. CDR1 is SEHNR and CDR2 is FQNEAQ in the germline V gene (reference sequence). The chain's CDR3 is CASSLVAGGRETQYF. The CDR3 nucleotides are TGTGCCAGCAGCTTAGTAGCGGGGGGGCGTGAGACCCAGTACTTC.

CDR3 residues: CSVPSWTSGKETQYF. DNA for the CDR3: TGCAGCGTACCGTCCTGGACTAGTGGGAAAGAGACCCAGTACTTC. The chain links TRBV29-1 to TRBJ2-5; 7 bases fit TRBD2. The CDR3 consists of 15 residues. The germline V gene encodes CDR1 SQVTM and CDR2 ANQGSEA. With V trimmed by 6 bases and J by 3 bases, 13 bases remained unmatched.

V and J are TRBV29-1 and TRBJ1-2; D may be TRBD1 (6 bases). The CDR3 has 12 residues. Trimming stripped 4 bases from V and 8 bases from J, with 14 bases between. Germline V gene lookup returns CDR1 SQVTM and CDR2 ANQGSEA. The chain's CDR3 is CSVGPSGGGYTF. CDR3 nucleotides: TGCAGCGTTGGACCTTCGGGGGGCGGCTACACCTTC.

This chain uses TRBV2 with TRBJ2-7, with D unclear. The CDR3 loop spans 11 amino acids. CDR1 is SNHLY, CDR2 FYNNEI, per germline. Trimming shortened V by 6 bases and J by 3 bases, and 6 bases separated the two germline ends. CDR3 nucleotide sequence: TGTGCCAGCAGGGCTCACTACGAGCAGTACGTC. It specifies CASRAHYEQYV.